This TCR beta chain was documented in a study of cytomegalovirus exposure and HLA in healthy donors. The study, taken as a whole, reports: Later, an analysis found that common viral pathogens appeared to be linked with several of the most significant clusters. A later analysis reportedly found that, within productive TCRs, an Asian-associated ancestry cluster had fewer N-insertions than the mean observed across the approximately 700 donors.

Worth noting for this clone: Its antigen is unknown.

This CDR3 spans 13 amino acids. The germline V gene has CDR1 LNHDA and CDR2 SQIVND (reference sequence). Trimming left V 10 bases short and J 1 base short, with 13 bases between. The PCR contained 60 Vbeta and 13 Jbeta primers. Per the original methods: Later, an analysis found 75 million to 100 million unique TCR beta chains, and around 12 million of these were shared. Generated by immunoSEQ multiplex PCR, the TCRdb table keeps only in-frame clones and is missing some. Clonal size and the V and J genes are those of that table, whereas D and trimming came from the DNA. The sample has over 150,000 clones; over 60% are singletons.

The clonotype was recovered from a woman aged 25 to 39 in good health and CMV-seronegative. The sample comprised PBMCs. V is TRBV19 and J is TRBJ1-1; D unresolved. The CDR3 DNA is TGTGCCACTTCCCTCGCAGGGAACACTGAAGCTTTCTTT. This sequence encodes CATSLAGNTEAFF.